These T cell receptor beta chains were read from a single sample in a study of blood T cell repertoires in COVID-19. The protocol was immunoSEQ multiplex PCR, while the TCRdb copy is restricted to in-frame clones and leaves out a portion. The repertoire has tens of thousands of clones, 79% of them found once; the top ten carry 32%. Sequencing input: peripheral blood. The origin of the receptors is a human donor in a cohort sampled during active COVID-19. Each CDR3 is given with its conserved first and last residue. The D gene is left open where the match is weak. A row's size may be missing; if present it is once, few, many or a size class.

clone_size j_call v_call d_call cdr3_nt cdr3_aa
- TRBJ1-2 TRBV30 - TGTGCCTGGAGTGGATCAGGAGGCTACACCTTC CAWSGSGGYTF
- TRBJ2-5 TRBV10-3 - TGTGCCATCAGTAGCGGGTTCTTACAAGAGACCCAGTACTTC CAISSGFLQETQYF
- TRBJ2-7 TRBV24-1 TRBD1 TGTGCCACCAGTGATTGGGGACAGGGGGCCAACGAGCAGTACTTC CATSDWGQGANEQYF
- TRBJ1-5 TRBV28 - TGTGCCAGCAGTTTAGCCGGGGGCAATCAGCCCCAGCATTTT CASSLAGGNQPQHF
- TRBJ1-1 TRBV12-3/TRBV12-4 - TGTGCCAGCAGCCCCTTAAACACTGAAGCTTTCTTT CASSPLNTEAFF
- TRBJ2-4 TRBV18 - TGTGCCAGCTCACCAGGACACCTCAAAAACATTCAGTACTTC CASSPGHLKNIQYF
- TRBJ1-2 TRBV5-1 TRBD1 TGCGCCAGCAGCGACGACAGGGGGAAGAGCTATGGCTACACCTTC CASSDDRGKSYGYTF
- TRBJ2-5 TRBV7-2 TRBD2 TGTGCCAGCTCCCCTAGCGGGAGGATAGAGGGAGAGACCCAGTACTTC CASSPSGRIEGETQYF
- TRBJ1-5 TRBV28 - TGTGCCAGCAGTTCCAGTAATTTCGGCAATCAGCCCCAGCATTTT CASSSSNFGNQPQHF
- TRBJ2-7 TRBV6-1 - TGTGCCAGCAGTGAAGCGCTTCGAGGCACCTACGAGCAGTACTTC CASSEALRGTYEQYF
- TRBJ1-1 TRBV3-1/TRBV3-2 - TGTGCCAGCAGCCAAAAGAACGGGAACACTGAAGCTTTCTTT CASSQKNGNTEAFF
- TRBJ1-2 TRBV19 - TGTGCCAGTAGTATAAGAGTGATGTCCGCTGGCTACACCTTC CASSIRVMSAGYTF
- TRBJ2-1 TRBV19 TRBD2 TGTGCCAGTAGTATAGAAGGGACTAGCGGAGCAAACAATGAGCAGTTCTTC CASSIEGTSGANNEQFF
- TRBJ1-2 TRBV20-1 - TGCAGTGCTAGTTTAATGGCGGGGTCGGACTATGGCTACACCTTC CSASLMAGSDYGYTF
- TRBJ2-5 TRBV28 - TGTGCCAGCAGTTTAGCAACTAAACAGTACTTC CASSLATKQYF
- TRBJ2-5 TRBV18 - TGTGCCAGCTCACGTCAGGAGACCCAGTACTTC CASSRQETQYF
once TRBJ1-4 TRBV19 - TGTGCCAGTAGTGTCCAGGGGCCAGCTAATGAAAAACTGTTTTTT CASSVQGPANEKLFF
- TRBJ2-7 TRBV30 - TGTGCCTGGACCCCCTCCAGGTCCTACGAGCAGTACTTC CAWTPSRSYEQYF
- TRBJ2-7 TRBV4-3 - TGCGCCAGCAGCCAAGATCTTGGGGGACTGTACGAGCAGTACTTC CASSQDLGGLYEQYF
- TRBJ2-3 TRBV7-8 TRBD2 TGTGCCAGCAGCTTAGCGCAAGATAGCGGGAGCACAGATACGCAGTATTTT CASSLAQDSGSTDTQYF
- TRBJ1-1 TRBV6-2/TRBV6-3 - TGTGCCAGCAGCTCAGTGAACACTGAAGCTTTCTTT CASSSVNTEAFF
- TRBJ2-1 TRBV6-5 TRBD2 TGTGCCAGCAGTTCCCCCCGCAGCGGGGGGGACAATGAGCAGTTCTTC CASSSPRSGGDNEQFF
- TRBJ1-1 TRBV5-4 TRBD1 TGTGCCAGCAGCGTGGACAGGCACACTGAAGCTTTCTTT CASSVDRHTEAFF
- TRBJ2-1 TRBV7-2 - TGTGCCAGCAGCTTTTTAGGACAGCCATACAATGAGCAGTTCTTC CASSFLGQPYNEQFF
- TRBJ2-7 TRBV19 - TGTGCCAGTAGTATGAATAGCGGATACGAGCAGTACTTC CASSMNSGYEQYF
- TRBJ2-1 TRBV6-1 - TGTGCCAGCAGTGAAGCGCACGGGAGTTCCTACAATGAGCAGTTCTTC CASSEAHGSSYNEQFF
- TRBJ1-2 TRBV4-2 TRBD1 TGTGCCAGCAGCCAAGTCAGGGGGATCCAAGGCTACACCTTC CASSQVRGIQGYTF
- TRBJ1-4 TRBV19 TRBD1 TGTGCCAGTAGTCCTCATCTCGGGACAGAGGCAACTAATGAAAAACTGTTTTTT CASSPHLGTEATNEKLFF
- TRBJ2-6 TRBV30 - TGTGCCTGGAATCGACAGGCTGGGGCCAACGTCCTGACTTTC CAWNRQAGANVLTF
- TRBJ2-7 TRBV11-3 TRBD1 TGTGCCAGCAGCCGGGACAGTGTGATCTCCTACGAGCAGTACTTC CASSRDSVISYEQYF
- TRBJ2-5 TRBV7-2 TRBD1 TGTGCCAGCAGCAGACGCCGGACAGGGCTCCAAGAGACCCAGTACTTC CASSRRRTGLQETQYF
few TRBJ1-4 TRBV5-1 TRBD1 TGCGCCAGCAGCCTTAAGACAGGGAATGAAAAACTGTTTTTT CASSLKTGNEKLFF
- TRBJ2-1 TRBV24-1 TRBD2 TGTGCCACCAGTGACCCTACTAGCGGGGGTGGGGAGCAGTTCTTC CATSDPTSGGGEQFF
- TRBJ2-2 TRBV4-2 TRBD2 TGTGCCAGCAGAGGTCTAGCGGGAGTCGCCGGGGAGCTGTTTTTT CASRGLAGVAGELFF
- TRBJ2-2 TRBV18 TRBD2 TGTGCCAGCTCACCACGAGTAGCGGGGACGAACACCGGGGAGCTGTTTTTT CASSPRVAGTNTGELFF
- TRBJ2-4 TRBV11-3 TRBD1 TGTGCCAGCTCGCTACAGGGGGCTTCTTCCAAAAACATTCAGTACTTC CASSLQGASSKNIQYF
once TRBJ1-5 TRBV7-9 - TGTGCCAGCAGTCCCCGAGAGAGTCAAGCCCAGCATTTT CASSPRESQAQHF
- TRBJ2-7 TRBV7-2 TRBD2 TGTGCCAGCAGCCTACTCACTAGCGGGAGTCGGGAGCAGTACTTC CASSLLTSGSREQYF
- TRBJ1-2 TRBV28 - TGTGCCAGCAGTACAGGGTTATTGGGCTACACCTTC CASSTGLLGYTF
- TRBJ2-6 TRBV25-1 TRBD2 TGTGCCAGCAGTCCCCGGGGGGGCTCTGGGGCCAACGTCCTGACTTTC CASSPRGGSGANVLTF
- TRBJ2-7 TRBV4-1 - TGCGCCAGCAGCCAAGAGCGCGGGACTTACTACGAGCAGTACTTC CASSQERGTYYEQYF
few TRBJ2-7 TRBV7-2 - TGTGCCAGCAGCTCTCGGACATTCCCCGAGCAGTACTTC CASSSRTFPEQYF
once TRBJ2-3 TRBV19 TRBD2 TGTGCCAGTAGCCCGAGTGGGAGGGAAAGCACAGATACGCAGTATTTT CASSPSGRESTDTQYF
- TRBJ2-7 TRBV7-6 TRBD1 TGTGCCAGCAGCCGTCGACAGGGGGTTGGAGGATACGAGCAGTACTTC CASSRRQGVGGYEQYF
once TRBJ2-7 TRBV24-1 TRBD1 TGTGCCACCAGTGATTCCGGGACAGGGGTTAACGAGCAGTACTTC CATSDSGTGVNEQYF
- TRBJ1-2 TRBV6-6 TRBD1 TGTGCCAGCAGGGGACAGGACACCTTTAACTATGGCTACACCTTC CASRGQDTFNYGYTF
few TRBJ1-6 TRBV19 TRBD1 TGTGCCAGTAGCTACCTTTCGACAGGGGGCTTCAGGTCACCCCTCCACTTT CASSYLSTGGFRSPLHF
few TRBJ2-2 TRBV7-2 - TGTGCCAGCAGCTTGGGCGGGGGCGCGAGGGAGCTGTTTTTT CASSLGGGARELFF
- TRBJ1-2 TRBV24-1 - TGTGCCACCAGTGTCCCCCGGCGGTCCTTGTATGGCTACACCTTC CATSVPRRSLYGYTF
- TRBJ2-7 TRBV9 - TGTGCCAGCAGCGTCACTCCCGGGGGTTACGAGCAGTACTTC CASSVTPGGYEQYF
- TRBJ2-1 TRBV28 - TGTGCCAGCAGTTCCCCCCTGACAGCGAGTTCTACCTACAATGAGCAGTTCTTC CASSSPLTASSTYNEQFF
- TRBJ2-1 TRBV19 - TGTGCCAGTAGCGTAACAGGGTATGGTGATGAGCAGTTCTTC CASSVTGYGDEQFF
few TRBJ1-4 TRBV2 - TGTGCCAGCAGTGTATCCGCAAGGGGTGAAAAACTGTTTTTT CASSVSARGEKLFF